This TCR beta chain derives from a study of cytomegalovirus exposure and HLA in healthy donors. Study background: The 120 validation repertoires were produced on the same platform as the approximately 620 repertoires of the first cohort. This was reported in a later analysis.

Study results and limitations: Many donors carried some public TCRs, although rarity characterized most TCR sequences. Cytomegalovirus status was reportedly diagnosed by the classifier with high specificity and sensitivity.

The donors were part of the approximately 130-subject validation cohort, which stood apart from the roughly 640-subject first cohort. TCRdb's copy holds only in-frame clones and misses some; the assay was immunoSEQ multiplex PCR. The data show 220,000 or so clones, 65% to 85% seen once. As for this clone: Its target is not known.

V lost 6 bases and J 1 base, leaving 15 bases between the germline ends. Germline V gives CDR1 MDHEN, CDR2 SYDVKM. The CDR3 extends over 15 amino acids. The source is a woman in her twenties or thirties in good health and CMV-seropositive. Source material: PBMCs. V and J are TRBV28 and TRBJ2-5; D not certain. CDR3 amino acids: CASSPLVARQETQYF. CDR3 bases: TGTGCCAGCAGCCCGCTTGTGGCCCGCCAAGAGACCCAGTACTTC.